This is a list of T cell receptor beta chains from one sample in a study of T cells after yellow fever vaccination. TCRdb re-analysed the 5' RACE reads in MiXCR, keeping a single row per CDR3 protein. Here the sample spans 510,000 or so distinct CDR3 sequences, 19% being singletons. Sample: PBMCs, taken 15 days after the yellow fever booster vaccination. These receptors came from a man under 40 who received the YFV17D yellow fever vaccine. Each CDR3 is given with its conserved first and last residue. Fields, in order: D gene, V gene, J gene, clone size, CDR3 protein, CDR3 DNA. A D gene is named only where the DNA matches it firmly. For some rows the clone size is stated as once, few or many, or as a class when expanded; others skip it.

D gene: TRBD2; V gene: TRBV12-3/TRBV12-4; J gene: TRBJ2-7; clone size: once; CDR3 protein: CASSRGTSDYEQYF; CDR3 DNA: TGTGCCAGCAGTCGGGGGACTAGCGACTACGAGCAGTACTTC
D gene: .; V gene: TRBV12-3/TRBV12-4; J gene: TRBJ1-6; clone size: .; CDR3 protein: CASSFGVPNSPLHF; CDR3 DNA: TGTGCCAGCAGTTTTGGGGTCCCGAATTCACCCCTCCACTTT
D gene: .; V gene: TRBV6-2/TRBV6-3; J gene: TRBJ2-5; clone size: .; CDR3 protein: CASSYSRGPLGETQYF; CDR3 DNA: TGTGCCAGCAGTTACTCCCGGGGCCCCCTCGGGGAGACCCAGTACTTC
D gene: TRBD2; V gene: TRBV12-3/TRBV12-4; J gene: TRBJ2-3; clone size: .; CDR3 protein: CASSPLAGGGSTQYF; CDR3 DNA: TGTGCCAGCAGTCCGCTAGCGGGAGGCGGTAGTACGCAGTATTTT
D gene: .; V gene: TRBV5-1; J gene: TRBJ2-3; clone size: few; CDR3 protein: CASSLGGLYASTDTQYF; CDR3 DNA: TGCGCCAGCAGCTTGGGGGGACTGTACGCTAGCACAGATACGCAGTATTTT
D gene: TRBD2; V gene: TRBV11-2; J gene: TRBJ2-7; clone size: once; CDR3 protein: CASSLIAGDEQYF; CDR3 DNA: TGTGCCAGCAGCTTAATAGCGGGGGACGAGCAGTACTTC
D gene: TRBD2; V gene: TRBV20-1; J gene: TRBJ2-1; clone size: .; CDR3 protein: CSAIASGQYNEQFF; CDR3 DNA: TGCAGTGCCATCGCTAGCGGTCAATACAATGAGCAGTTCTTC
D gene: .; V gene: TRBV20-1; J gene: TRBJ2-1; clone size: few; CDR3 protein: CSANGGAGSNEQFF; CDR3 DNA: TGCAGTGCTAATGGGGGCGCAGGGTCCAATGAGCAGTTCTTC
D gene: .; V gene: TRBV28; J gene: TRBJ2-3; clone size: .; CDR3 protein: CASSLPPADTQYF; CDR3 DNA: TGTGCCAGCAGTTTGCCCCCAGCAGATACGCAGTATTTT
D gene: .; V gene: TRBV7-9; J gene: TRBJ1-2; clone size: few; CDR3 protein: CASSLGTDGYTF; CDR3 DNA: TGTGCCAGCAGCTTAGGCACAGATGGCTACACCTTC
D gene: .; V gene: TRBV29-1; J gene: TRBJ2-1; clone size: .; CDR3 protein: CSLEVAGEQFF; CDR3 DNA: TGCTCCCTTGAGGTAGCCGGTGAGCAGTTCTTC
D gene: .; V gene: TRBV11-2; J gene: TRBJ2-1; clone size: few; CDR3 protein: CASSPQQVEQFF; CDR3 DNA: TGTGCCAGCAGCCCCCAGCAGGTTGAGCAGTTCTTC
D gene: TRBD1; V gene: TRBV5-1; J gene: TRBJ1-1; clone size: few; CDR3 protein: CASKIQGQGKNTEAFF; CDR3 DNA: TGCGCCAGCAAGATTCAGGGACAGGGGAAAAACACTGAAGCTTTCTTT
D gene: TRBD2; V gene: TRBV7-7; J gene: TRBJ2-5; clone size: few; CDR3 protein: CASSLGASGSLGTQYF; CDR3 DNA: TGTGCTAGCAGCTTAGGGGCGAGCGGGAGCCTTGGGACCCAGTACTTC
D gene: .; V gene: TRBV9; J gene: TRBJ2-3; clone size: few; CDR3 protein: CASSVGTWGTDTQYF; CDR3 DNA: TGTGCCAGCAGCGTAGGTACCTGGGGCACAGATACGCAGTATTTT
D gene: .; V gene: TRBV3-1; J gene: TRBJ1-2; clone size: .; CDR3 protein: CASSQGLGNYGYTF; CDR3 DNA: TGTGCCAGCAGCCAAGGTTTAGGGAACTATGGCTACACCTTC
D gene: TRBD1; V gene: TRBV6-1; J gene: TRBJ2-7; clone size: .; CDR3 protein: CASRPGQGRSYEQYF; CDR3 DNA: TGTGCCAGCAGACCGGGACAGGGGAGGTCCTACGAGCAGTACTTC
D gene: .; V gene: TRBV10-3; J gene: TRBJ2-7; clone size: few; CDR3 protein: CAISEIGPGEQYF; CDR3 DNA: TGTGCCATCAGTGAGATCGGGCCAGGAGAGCAGTACTTC
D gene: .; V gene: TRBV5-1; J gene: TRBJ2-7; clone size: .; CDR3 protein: CASSFGGPPYEQYF; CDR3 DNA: TGCGCCAGCAGCTTCGGCGGGCCACCCTACGAGCAGTACTTC
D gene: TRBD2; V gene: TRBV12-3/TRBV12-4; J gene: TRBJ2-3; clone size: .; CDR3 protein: CASSSIVLAGADTQYF; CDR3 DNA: TGTGCCAGCAGCTCAATTGTTCTAGCGGGTGCAGATACGCAGTATTTT
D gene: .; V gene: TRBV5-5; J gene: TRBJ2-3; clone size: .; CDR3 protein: CASSYPGGTDTQYF; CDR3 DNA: TGTGCCAGCAGCTATCCGGGGGGCACAGATACGCAGTATTTT
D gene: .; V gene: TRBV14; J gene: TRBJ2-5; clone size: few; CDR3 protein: CASSRGGLEETQYF; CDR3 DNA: TGTGCCAGCAGCCGAGGAGGGCTCGAGGAGACCCAGTACTTC
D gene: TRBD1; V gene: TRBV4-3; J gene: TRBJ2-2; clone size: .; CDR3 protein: CASSQEVLGGGGELFF; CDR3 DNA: TGCGCCAGCAGCCAAGAAGTCTTAGGGGGCGGCGGGGAGCTGTTTTTT
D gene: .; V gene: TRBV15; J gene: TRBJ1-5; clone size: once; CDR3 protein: CATSRDYQPQHF; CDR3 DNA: TGTGCCACCAGCAGAGATTATCAGCCCCAGCATTTT
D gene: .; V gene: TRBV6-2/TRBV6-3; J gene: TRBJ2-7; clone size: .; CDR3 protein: CASKRTTYEQYF; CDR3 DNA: TGTGCCAGCAAACGAACGACCTACGAGCAGTACTTC
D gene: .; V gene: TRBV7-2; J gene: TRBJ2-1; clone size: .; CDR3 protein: CASSLEVTREQFF; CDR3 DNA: TGTGCCAGCAGCTTAGAGGTGACCCGTGAGCAGTTCTTC
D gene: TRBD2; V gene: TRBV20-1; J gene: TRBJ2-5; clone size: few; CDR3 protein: CSALAGSETQYF; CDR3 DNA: TGCAGTGCACTAGCGGGGTCAGAGACCCAGTACTTC
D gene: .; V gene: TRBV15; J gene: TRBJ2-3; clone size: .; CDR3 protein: CATSREASTDTQYF; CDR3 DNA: TGTGCCACCAGCAGAGAGGCAAGCACAGATACGCAGTATTTT
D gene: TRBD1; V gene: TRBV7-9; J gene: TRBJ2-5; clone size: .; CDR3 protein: CACSQIGGTGETQYF; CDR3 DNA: TGTGCCTGCAGCCAAATAGGGGGCACGGGGGAGACCCAGTACTTC
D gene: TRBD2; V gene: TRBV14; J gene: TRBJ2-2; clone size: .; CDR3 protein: CASSQYLSGSRTGELFF; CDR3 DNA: TGTGCCAGCAGCCAATATCTTAGCGGGAGTAGGACCGGGGAGCTGTTTTTT
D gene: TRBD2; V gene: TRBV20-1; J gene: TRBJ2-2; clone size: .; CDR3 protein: CSARVGGRDTGELFF; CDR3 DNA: TGCAGTGCTAGAGTCGGCGGGAGAGACACCGGGGAGCTGTTTTTT
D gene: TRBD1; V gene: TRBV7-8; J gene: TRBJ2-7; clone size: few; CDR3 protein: CASSGTPGQPYEQYF; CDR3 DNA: TGTGCCAGCAGCGGAACCCCGGGACAGCCCTACGAGCAGTACTTC
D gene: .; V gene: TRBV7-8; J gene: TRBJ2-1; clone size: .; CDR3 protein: CASSFNSGEQFF; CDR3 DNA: TGTGCCAGCAGCTTCAATAGCGGAGAGCAGTTCTTC
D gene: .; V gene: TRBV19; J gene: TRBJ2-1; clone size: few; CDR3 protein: CASSIVPGGYNEQFF; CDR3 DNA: TGTGCCAGTAGTATAGTTCCCGGAGGCTACAATGAGCAGTTCTTC
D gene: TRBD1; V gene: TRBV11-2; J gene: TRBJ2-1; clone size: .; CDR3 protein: CASSSLIYRDRLWEQFF; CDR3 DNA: TGTGCCAGCAGCTCATTAATATACCGGGACAGGCTATGGGAGCAGTTCTTC
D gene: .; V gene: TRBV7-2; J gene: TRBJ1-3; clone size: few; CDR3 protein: CASSLLVLNTIYF; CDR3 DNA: TGTGCCAGCAGCTTATTGGTTTTAAACACCATATATTTT
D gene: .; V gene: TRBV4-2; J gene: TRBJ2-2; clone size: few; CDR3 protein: CASSQDPGANTGELFF; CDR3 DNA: TGTGCCAGCAGCCAAGACCCGGGAGCGAACACCGGGGAGCTGTTTTTT
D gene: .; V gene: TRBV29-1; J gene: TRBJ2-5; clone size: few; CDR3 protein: CSLISETQYF; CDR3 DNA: TGCAGCTTAATAAGTGAGACCCAGTACTTC
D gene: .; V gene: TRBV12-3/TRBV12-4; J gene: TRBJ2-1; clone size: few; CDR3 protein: CASSPPPGVSYNEQFF; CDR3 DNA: TGTGCCAGCAGTCCCCCCCCGGGAGTGTCCTACAATGAGCAGTTCTTC
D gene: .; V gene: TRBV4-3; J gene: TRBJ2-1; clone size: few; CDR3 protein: CASSQEFGRDHTYEQFF; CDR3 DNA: TGCGCCAGCAGCCAAGAATTCGGGCGGGATCATACCTATGAGCAGTTCTTC
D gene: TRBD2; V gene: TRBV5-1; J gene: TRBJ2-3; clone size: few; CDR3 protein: CASRKAQREGLTDTQYF; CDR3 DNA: TGCGCCAGCAGGAAAGCGCAGCGGGAGGGCCTCACAGATACGCAGTATTTT
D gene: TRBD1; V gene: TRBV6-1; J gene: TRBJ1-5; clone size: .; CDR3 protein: CASKSGQGFNQPQHF; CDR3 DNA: TGTGCCAGCAAGTCTGGACAGGGGTTTAATCAGCCCCAGCATTTT
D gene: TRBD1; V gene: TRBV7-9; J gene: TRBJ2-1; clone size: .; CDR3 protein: CASSLVQGEEFF; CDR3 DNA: TGTGCCAGCAGCTTAGTACAGGGGGAGGAGTTCTTC
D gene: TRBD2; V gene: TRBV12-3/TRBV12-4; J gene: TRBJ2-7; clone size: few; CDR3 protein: CASSFLAGGHEQYF; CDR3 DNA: TGTGCCAGCAGTTTTCTAGCGGGAGGCCACGAGCAGTACTTC
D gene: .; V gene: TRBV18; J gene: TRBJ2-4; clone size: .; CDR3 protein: CASSPGGGENIQYF; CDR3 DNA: TGTGCCAGCTCACCAGGGGGTGGTGAAAACATTCAGTACTTC
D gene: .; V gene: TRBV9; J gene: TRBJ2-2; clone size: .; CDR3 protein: CASSVGGGGVTGELFF; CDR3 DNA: TGTGCCAGCAGCGTAGGGGGGGGCGGCGTCACCGGGGAGCTGTTTTTT
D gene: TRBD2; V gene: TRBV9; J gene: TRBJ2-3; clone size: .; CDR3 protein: CASSGLAGGPDRDTQYF; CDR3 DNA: TGTGCCAGCAGTGGACTAGCGGGAGGGCCGGATAGAGATACGCAGTATTTT